This is a list of T cell receptor beta chains from one sample in a study of blood T cell repertoires in COVID-19. Sequencing used immunoSEQ multiplex PCR; TCRdb keeps in-frame clones, though not all of them. Among tens of thousands of clones listed, about nine tenths were seen once. The sequencing sample was made of peripheral blood. The receptor set was obtained from a human donor in a cohort sampled during active COVID-19. CDR3s include the opening cysteine and the closing phenylalanine or tryptophan. D genes are given only for firm matches. Not every row has a clone size; where given, it reads once, few, many or a size class.

>TRBJ2-7|NA|few|TRBV2
TGTGCCAGCAGTGAACTGGGGCAGACCGAGCAGTACTTC
CASSELGQTEQYF
>TRBJ1-2|NA|NA|TRBV9
TGTGCCAGCAGCGTAGACGTGGGGGGATATGGCTACACCTTC
CASSVDVGGYGYTF
>TRBJ1-1|TRBD1|NA|TRBV29-1
TGCAGCGTTGGGAGGGTGACAGGGCCCACTGAAGCTTTCTTT
CSVGRVTGPTEAFF
>TRBJ2-1|NA|NA|TRBV3-1/TRBV3-2
TGTGCCAGCAGCCAAGGTATTAGCGAAGGCAATGAGCAGTTCTTC
CASSQGISEGNEQFF
>TRBJ2-2|TRBD1|NA|TRBV6-2/TRBV6-3
TGTGCCAGCAGTCTTGACAGGGTCGCCGGGGAGCTGTTTTTT
CASSLDRVAGELFF
>TRBJ1-6|NA|NA|TRBV7-9
TGTGCCAGCAGCTTAAGTGGCGGGGGGCGAGACGATTCACCCCTCCACTTT
CASSLSGGGRDDSPLHF
>TRBJ1-5|NA|NA|TRBV29-1
TGCAGCGTTGAAGAAGGGCGGGGGGCCGATTCCTTGAGCAATCAGCCCCAGCATTTT
CSVEEGRGADSLSNQPQHF
>TRBJ2-2|NA|NA|TRBV24-1
TGTGCCACCGGACAGTCCGGGGAGCTGTTTTTT
CATGQSGELFF
>TRBJ1-2|NA|NA|TRBV2
TGTGCCAGCAGTGAACAATGGAGGGGAGGGGATGGCTACACCTTC
CASSEQWRGGDGYTF
>TRBJ2-1|TRBD2|NA|TRBV11-3
TGTGCCAGCAGCCCTGGGTTAGCGGGAGTTACCTACAATGAGCAGTTCTTC
CASSPGLAGVTYNEQFF
>TRBJ2-2|NA|few|TRBV29-1
TGCAGCGTTGTTCGAGGAACCGGGGAGCTGTTTTTT
CSVVRGTGELFF
>TRBJ1-1|TRBD1|NA|TRBV6-5
TGTGCCAGCAGTAGACCCACAGGGGGCATCGCTGAAGCTTTCTTT
CASSRPTGGIAEAFF
>TRBJ2-1|NA|NA|TRBV11-1
TGTGCCAGCAGCTTACAATCGGGGAACAATGAGCAGTTCTTC
CASSLQSGNNEQFF
>TRBJ1-1|NA|NA|TRBV7-2
TGTGCCAGCAGCCCAAGGGGGTTCACTGAAGCTTTCTTT
CASSPRGFTEAFF
>TRBJ2-2|NA|NA|TRBV7-3
TGTGCCAGCAGCATCCCGACCGGGGAGCTGTTTTTT
CASSIPTGELFF
>TRBJ1-1|NA|NA|TRBV14
TGTGCCAGCAGCCAAGATTTGGGGCCCAGCAGGAGATCAGCTTTCTTT
CASSQDLGPSRRSAFF
>TRBJ2-1|TRBD2|NA|TRBV6-4
TGTGCCAGCAGTGCAGTAGCGGGAGGGTCCGGTGAGCAGTTCTTC
CASSAVAGGSGEQFF
>TRBJ2-7|NA|NA|TRBV9
TGTGCCAGCACCCCCTCGGCGGGGACAGGGGGCATCACTAGCGGGAGCGAGCAGTACTTC
CASTPSAGTGGITSGSEQYF
>TRBJ1-1|NA|NA|TRBV3-1/TRBV3-2
TGTGCCAGCAGCCAAACAGGCTTCGGCACTGAAGCTTTCTTT
CASSQTGFGTEAFF
>TRBJ1-1|NA|NA|TRBV6-2/TRBV6-3
TGTGCCAGCAGTTATCAGAACACTGAAGCTTTCTTT
CASSYQNTEAFF
>TRBJ2-2|NA|NA|TRBV30
TGTGCCTGGAGTGAACTAGCTACCGGGGAGCTGTTTTTT
CAWSELATGELFF
>TRBJ1-1|NA|NA|TRBV27
TGTGCCAGCAGTACGACTAAGAACACTGAAGCTTTCTTT
CASSTTKNTEAFF
>TRBJ2-5|TRBD2|NA|TRBV19
TGTGCCAGCCAGCCACGGGGACTAGCGGGGGGCCTACCCCAGTACTTC
CASQPRGLAGGLPQYF
>TRBJ1-1|TRBD1|NA|TRBV10-2
TGCGCCAGCAGTGACCGGAGGGGGCCCACTGAAGCTTTCTTT
CASSDRRGPTEAFF
>TRBJ2-2|TRBD2|NA|TRBV2
TGTGCCAGCAGGAGACTAGCGGTACTTACGGGGACCGGGGAGCTGTTTTTT
CASRRLAVLTGTGELFF
>TRBJ1-1|NA|NA|TRBV20-1
TGCAGTGCTAGCCCCGGGGCTGAAGCTTTCTTT
CSASPGAEAFF
>TRBJ2-1|NA|NA|TRBV5-1
TGCGCCAGCAACGCCGCGGGTGGTATACCCTTCAATGAGCAGTTCTTC
CASNAAGGIPFNEQFF
>TRBJ2-7|NA|NA|TRBV7-2
TGTGCCAGCAGCTTAACTCTTGAGCAGTACTTC
CASSLTLEQYF
>TRBJ2-1|TRBD2|NA|TRBV19
TGTGCCAGTAGTGGGAGACTAGCGGGATATGAGCAGTTCTTC
CASSGRLAGYEQFF
>TRBJ2-7|TRBD1|NA|TRBV9
TGTGCCAGCAGCGGGGGGACAGAGCCCTACGAGCAGTACTTC
CASSGGTEPYEQYF
>TRBJ1-3|NA|NA|TRBV28
TGTGCCTCCCAGTCTGGAAACACCATATATTTT
CASQSGNTIYF
>TRBJ2-2|TRBD2|NA|TRBV4-1
TGCGCCAGCAGCCCCTCGGGAGGGCCCAACACCGGGGAGCTGTTTTTT
CASSPSGGPNTGELFF
>TRBJ2-1|TRBD2|NA|TRBV5-1
TGCGCCAGCAGCTTGCGCGGGGGTTCCTCCTACAATGAGCAGTTCTTC
CASSLRGGSSYNEQFF
>TRBJ1-1|NA|NA|TRBV2
TGTGCCAGCAGTGAAGCGCTTGGGGGGTACATGAACACTGAAGCTTTCTTT
CASSEALGGYMNTEAFF
>TRBJ1-3|NA|once|TRBV5-8
TGTGCCAGCAGCCAGGTAGAAAACACCATATATTTT
CASSQVENTIYF
>TRBJ1-1|NA|NA|TRBV29-1
TGCAGCGTTCCCCGGAACACTGAAGCTTTCTTT
CSVPRNTEAFF
>TRBJ2-7|TRBD2|NA|TRBV6-6
TGTGCCAGCAGCCTTCCGGGAGGGGAGGGCGAGCAGTACTTC
CASSLPGGEGEQYF
>TRBJ1-1|TRBD1|NA|TRBV30
TGTGCCTGGAGGGGGACAGAGACTGAAGCTTTCTTT
CAWRGTETEAFF
>TRBJ2-2|TRBD1|NA|TRBV14
TGTGCCAGCAGCCAAGATCGTTTCCGGACAGGGGGCACCGGGGAGCTGTTTTTT
CASSQDRFRTGGTGELFF
>TRBJ1-1|NA|NA|TRBV11-2
TGTGCCAGCAGCCAGGGTTTCTTCCAATTCGAAGGGACTGAAGCTTTCTTT
CASSQGFFQFEGTEAFF
>TRBJ2-7|NA|NA|TRBV11-1
TGTGCCAGCAGCTTAGCGCGAGGACTCGGGTACGAGCAGTACTTC
CASSLARGLGYEQYF
>TRBJ2-3|TRBD2|once|TRBV6-2/TRBV6-3
TGTGCCAGCAGTTTGGGGCGCATCGGGCGGGAGGGCCCAGATACGCAGTATTTT
CASSLGRIGREGPDTQYF
>TRBJ1-4|TRBD1|NA|TRBV29-1
TGCAGCGTGGTAGGACAGGCTCGGGAAAAACTGTTTTTT
CSVVGQAREKLFF
>TRBJ2-1|NA|NA|TRBV7-3
TGTGCCAGCAGCTTGACAGATAACAATGAGCAGTTCTTC
CASSLTDNNEQFF